The 10 T cell receptor beta chains presented below share a single source sample, sequenced in a study of identical twins. TCRdb reanalysed the 5' RACE reads using MiXCR and keeps one entry per CDR3 protein. The sample consists of 400,000 to 650,000 distinct CDR3 sequences, about 20% of them appearing once. These records were also assigned to another study, of T cells expressing NK-cell markers.

Sequenced: CD4+ T cells sorted from blood. Receptors originate from a woman younger than 30 in good health.

This clonotype was seen only a few times. This chain joins TRBV7-8 and TRBJ2-1, with 10 bases matching TRBD2. J was trimmed by 4 bases and V by 5 bases; bases with no gene match: 5. The CDR3 totals 15 residues. Germline CDR1 is SGHVS and CDR2 is FQNEAQ. The chain's CDR3 is CASSQTSGVYNEQFF. DNA of the CDR3: TGTGCCAGCAGCCAAACTAGCGGGGTTTACAATGAGCAGTTCTTC.

V is TRBV20-1 and J is TRBJ1-1; D is unresolved. V lost 3 bases and J 4 bases, leaving 9 bases between the germline ends. The germline gives CDR1 DFQATT, CDR2 SNEGSKA (reference sequence). CDR3 size: 12 residues. The CDR3 loop reads CSASKGSTEAFF. The CDR3 DNA is TGCAGTGCTAGCAAGGGATCCACTGAAGCTTTCTTT.

A few counts support this clonotype. The V gene is TRBV18, the J gene TRBJ2-3; D remains unclear. V lost 3 bases and J lost 5, with 9 bases in between. Germline lookup yields CDR1 KGHSH and CDR2 LQKENI. The CDR3 is made up of 13 amino acids. CDR3 region: CASSPQLRDTQYF. The CDR3 region has the DNA TGTGCCAGCTCACCGCAGTTACGAGATACGCAGTATTTT.

The V gene is TRBV10-3, the J gene TRBJ2-3, with 9 nucleotides matching TRBD2. Trimming took 6 bases from V and 4 from J; bases not matched to a gene: 5. Looked up from germline, CDR1 is ENHRY and CDR2 is SYGVKD. The CDR3 runs to 14 residues. In nucleotides, the CDR3 is TGTGCCATCAGGGCCAGCGGGAGGCCAGATACGCAGTATTTT. Translation gives CAIRASGRPDTQYF.

V gene TRBV2 combines with J gene TRBJ2-5; D is perhaps TRBD1 (6 bases). This CDR3 spans 15 amino acids. Germline V CDR1 and CDR2: SNHLY, FYNNEI. V was pared by 4 bases and J by 1 base, with 13 bases between. CDR3 nucleotide sequence: TGTGCCAGCAGTGTAGGGGGTGCGGGCCAAGAGACCCAGTACTTC. This codes for CASSVGGAGQETQYF.

This rearrangement joins TRBV5-1 to TRBJ1-1, with a possible D match to TRBD1 (6 bases). Trimming left V 4 bases short and J 0 bases short, with 16 bases between. In germline, CDR1 is SGHRS, CDR2 YFSETQ. The CDR3 spans 16 residues. The CDR3 region is CASSIGTGYMNTEAFF. CDR3 DNA sequence: TGCGCCAGCAGCATCGGTACAGGGTATATGAACACTGAAGCTTTCTTT.

This clonotype appeared a few times. The J gene is TRBJ2-3, the V gene TRBV12-3 or TRBV12-4, with TRBD1 as a possible D gene (6 bases). The CDR3 length is 16 residues. Trimming took off 2 bases at V and 5 bases at J, with 17 bases between the two ends. The CDR3 protein is CASSLRGRGTRDTQYF. DNA of the CDR3: TGTGCCAGCAGTTTAAGAGGCAGGGGAACGAGAGATACGCAGTATTTT.

Only a few counts were recorded for this clonotype. The V call is TRBV5-6, the J call TRBJ2-1; D might be TRBD1 or TRBD2, each matching 5 bases. This CDR3 is built from 14 residues. CDR1 and CDR2 from the germline V gene are SGHDT and YYEEEE. V gave up 3 bases and J gave up 8 bases, with 15 bases separating them. This CDR3 is CASSWDGEGDEQFF. The CDR3 bases are TGTGCCAGCAGCTGGGACGGGGAAGGAGATGAGCAGTTCTTC.

The chain uses TRBV20-1 and TRBJ2-7; 9 bases fit TRBD2. From germline, CDR1 is DFQATT and CDR2 SNEGSKA (reference sequence). V gave up 6 bases and J gave up 5 bases; unmatched junction bases: 11. The CDR3 length is 14 residues. The CDR3, as DNA: TGCAGTGCCCAGCGGGGGGCCCCCGGTGACGAGCAGTACTTC. It translates to CSAQRGAPGDEQYF.

There are a few counts of this clonotype. V usage is TRBV9 and J usage is TRBJ2-3; D is possibly TRBD2 (6 bases). The CDR3 extends over 15 amino acids. V gave up 1 base and J gave up 1 base, with 10 bases separating them. From germline, CDR1 is SGDLS and CDR2 YYNGEE. DNA of the CDR3: TGTGCCAGCAGCGTAAGGCCGGGGGGCACAGATACGCAGTATTTT. Translating it yields CASSVRPGGTDTQYF.